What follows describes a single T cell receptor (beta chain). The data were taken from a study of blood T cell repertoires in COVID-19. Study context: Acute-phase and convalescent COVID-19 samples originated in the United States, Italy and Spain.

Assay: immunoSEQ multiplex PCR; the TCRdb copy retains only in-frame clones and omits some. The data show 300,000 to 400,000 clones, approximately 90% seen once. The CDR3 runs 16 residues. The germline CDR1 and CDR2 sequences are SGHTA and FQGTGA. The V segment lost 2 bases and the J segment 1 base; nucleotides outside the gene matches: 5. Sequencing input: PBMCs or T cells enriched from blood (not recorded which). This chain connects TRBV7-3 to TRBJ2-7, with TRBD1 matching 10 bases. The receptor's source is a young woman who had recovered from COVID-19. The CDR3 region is CASSLSGTGVSYEQYF. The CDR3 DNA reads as TGTGCCAGCAGCTTATCCGGGACAGGGGTATCCTACGAGCAGTACTTC.